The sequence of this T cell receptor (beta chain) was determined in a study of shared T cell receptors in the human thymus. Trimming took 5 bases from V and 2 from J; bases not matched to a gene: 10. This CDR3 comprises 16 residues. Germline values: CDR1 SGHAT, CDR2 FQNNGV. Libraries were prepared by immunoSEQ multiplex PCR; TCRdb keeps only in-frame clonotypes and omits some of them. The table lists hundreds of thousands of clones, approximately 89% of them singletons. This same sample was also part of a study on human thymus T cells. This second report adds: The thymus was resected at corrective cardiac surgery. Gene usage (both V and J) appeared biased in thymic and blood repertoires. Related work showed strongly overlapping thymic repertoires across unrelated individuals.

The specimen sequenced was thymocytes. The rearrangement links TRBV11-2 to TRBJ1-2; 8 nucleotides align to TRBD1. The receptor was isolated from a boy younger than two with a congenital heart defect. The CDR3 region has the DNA TGTGCCAGCAGCCCCTCGCTAGGGACAGGCAACTATGGCTACACCTTC. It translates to CASSPSLGTGNYGYTF.